The sequence of this TCR beta chain was determined in a study of T cell responses to AZD1222 COVID-19 vaccine. Between the trimmed V and J ends, which lost 4 bases and 3 bases, there was a span of 18 bases. Germline values: CDR1 SGDLS, CDR2 YYNGEE. The CDR3 is 16 residues long. With respect to this clone: Antigen specificity is unknown.

Points from the study as a whole: Repertoire sampling happened only post peak T cell response. Targets within unmutated variant regions were reportedly found for nearly half of spike-specific TCRs. Donors skewed white British and female; clonal diversity was possibly underestimated.

Produced via immunoSEQ multiplex PCR; TCRdb's table is partial and in-frame only. The top ten hold approximately 2.8% of the sample, which has about 150,000 clones, roughly nine tenths seen once. This TCR derives from an adult in good health. This material consisted of peripheral blood, taken on day 0 of AZD1222 vaccination. The chain uses TRBV9 and TRBJ2-3, with D perhaps TRBD1 (5 bases). The CDR3 DNA sequence: TGTGCCAGCAGCAGGGTTAGGCAGGGTGGTACAGATACGCAGTATTTT. It codes for CASSRVRQGGTDTQYF.